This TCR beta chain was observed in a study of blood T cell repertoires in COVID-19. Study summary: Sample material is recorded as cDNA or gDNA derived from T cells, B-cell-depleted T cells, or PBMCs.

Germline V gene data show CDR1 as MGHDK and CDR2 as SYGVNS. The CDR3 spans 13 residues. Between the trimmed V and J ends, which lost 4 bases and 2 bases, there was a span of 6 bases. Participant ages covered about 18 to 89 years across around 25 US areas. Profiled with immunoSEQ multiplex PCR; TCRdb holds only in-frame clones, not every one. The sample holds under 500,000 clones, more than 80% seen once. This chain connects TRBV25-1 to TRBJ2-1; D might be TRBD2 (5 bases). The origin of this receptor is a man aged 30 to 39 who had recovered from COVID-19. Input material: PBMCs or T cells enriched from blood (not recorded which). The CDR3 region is CASSVAPYNEQFF. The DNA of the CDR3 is TGTGCCAGCAGTGTAGCGCCCTACAATGAGCAGTTCTTC.